The present TCR beta chain was sequenced within a study of regulatory T cells in long-lasting Graves disease. Assembly of TCR beta libraries relied on iRepertoire HTBI primers together with Arm-PCR of CDR3 regions. TCRdb redid the calling of the multiplex PCR reads with MiXCR, one entry per CDR3 protein. The sample lists roughly 400,000 distinct CDR3 sequences; more than 20% were seen once. This sample's time point: persistent/refractory GD, antithyroid drugs over 5 years with positive TRAb. RNA from PBMCs was the source of the TCR library. CDR3 length equals 15 residues. Unmatched junction bases numbered 7, after V lost 3 bases and J lost 6 bases.

The specimen comprised peripheral blood mononuclear cells (PBMCs), sampled when the disease was refractory, from a patient treated with antithyroid drugs. The V call is TRBV12-3 or TRBV12-4, the J call TRBJ1-5, with TRBD1 matching 8 bases. This TCR was sampled from a female donor with Graves disease. DNA for the CDR3: TGTGCCAGCAGTTTCGGACAGGGAGGGGGTCAGCCCCAGCATTTT. Its translation is CASSFGQGGGQPQHF.